The text below deals with one T cell receptor beta chain. What it binds is not known. Pregnant or lactating patients were excluded, as were those with uncontrolled infection or other autoimmune disease. The record originates from a study of T cells in Graves' hyperthyroidism and ophthalmopathy. From RNA transcripts, TCR beta CDR3 regions were amplified. First-round RT-PCR of the TCR CDR3 relied on the HTBI primer set. MiXCR was run by TCRdb on the multiplex PCR reads, yielding one entry per CDR3 protein. The data show about 610,000 distinct CDR3 sequences, with approximately 44% seen just once and around 7.7% held by the top ten. The CDR3 is 13 residues long. Trimming took off 0 bases at V and 3 bases at J, with 6 bases between the two ends. Germline CDR1 reads SGHKS; CDR2 reads YYEKEE (reference sequence). The study's findings and limits: Most expanded thyroid clonotypes above 0.001 recurred in blood.

The chain joins TRBV5-5 to TRBJ1-2; D not resolved. The sequence derives from a woman younger than 35 with Graves' hyperthyroidism. The sequencing sample was made of peripheral blood or thyroid tissue (not recorded which). CDR3 DNA sequence: TGTGCCAGCAGCTTGGTGGGGTACTATGGCTACACCTTC. Translated: CASSLVGYYGYTF.